This T cell receptor (beta chain) was documented in a study of blood T cell repertoires in COVID-19. Germline assignment: CDR1 MNHNY and CDR2 SVGAGI (reference sequence). Trimming took off 1 base at V and 4 bases at J, with 6 bases between the two ends. The CDR3 runs 13 residues. The data were produced by immunoSEQ multiplex PCR, yet TCRdb's version contains in-frame clones alone and is incomplete. Here the sample spans 86,000 or so clones, over 90% being singletons. The V gene is TRBV6-6, the J gene TRBJ2-3, with D possibly TRBD1 on 6 matching bases. Sequencing input: peripheral blood. The sequence was collected from a human donor with active COVID-19. The donor label of this sample is uncertain. In DNA, the CDR3 is TGTGCCAGCAGTTACTGGGGGCCAGATACGCAGTATTTT. It specifies CASSYWGPDTQYF.